These 20 T cell receptor beta chains were all obtained from the same sample, sequenced in a study of Ad26.COV2.S vaccination and SARS-CoV-2 variants. Sample treatment: over 15 received Ad26.COV2.S at low or high dose, single or two shots; several received placebo; per-sample allocation not given. Sampling occurred on day 63 after the first vaccine or placebo injection. Some clones are missing from TCRdb's copy, which holds only in-frame ones; the method was immunoSEQ multiplex PCR. The repertoire holds a few hundred thousand clones, with roughly 91% as singletons. Material: peripheral blood, obtained in a trial of Ad26.COV2.S vaccine versus placebo. The receptor source for this set is a person aged 18-65 years who received the Ad26.COV2.S COVID-19 vaccine or a placebo.

V gene TRBV7-6 combines with J gene TRBJ1-6; the match to TRBD1 covers 9 bases. Unmatched junction bases numbered 1, after V lost 1 base and J lost 3 bases. This CDR3 is built from 16 residues. The germline V gene has CDR1 SGHVS and CDR2 FNYEAQ. The CDR3 loop reads CASSLGDRVYNSPLHF. CDR3 in DNA: TGTGCCAGCAGCTTAGGGGACAGGGTCTATAATTCACCCCTCCACTTT.

The chain uses TRBV4-3 and TRBJ1-2, with TRBD1 as a possible D gene (6 bases). V was shortened by 0 bases and J by 8 bases, with 13 bases between the two germline ends. The V gene's germline CDR1 is LGHNA and CDR2 YSLEER. This CDR3 contains 14 residues. CDR3 in amino acids: CASSQDFQGSGYTF. The CDR3 DNA follows: TGCGCCAGCAGCCAAGATTTCCAGGGGTCCGGCTACACCTTC.

The genes are TRBV2 and TRBJ2-7; 9 nucleotides match TRBD1. Unmatched junction bases numbered 10, after V lost 4 bases and J lost 6 bases. The CDR3 contains 15 residues. Germline CDR1 SNHLY, CDR2 FYNNEI. The CDR3 region has the DNA TGTGCCAGCAGTGGAACAGGGGGCCGGGGGCTCGAGCAGTACTTC. Its translation is CASSGTGGRGLEQYF. Complete variable domain (other parts from reference TRBV2 and TRBJ2-7): EPEVTQTPSHQVTQMGQEVILRCVPISNHLYFYWYRQILGQKVEFLVSFYNNEISEKSEIFDDQFSVERPDGSNFTLKIRSTKLEDSAMYFCASSGTGGRGLEQYFGPGTRLTVT.

J is TRBJ2-3 and V is TRBV5-1; TRBD2 matches at 10 bases. CDR3 length: 15 amino acids. V trimming: 0 bases; J trimming: 5 bases; junction bases outside the gene matches: 3. In germline, CDR1 is SGHRS, CDR2 YFSETQ. The CDR3 coding sequence is TGCGCCAGCAGCTTGGCCAGCGGGGGGGTAGATACGCAGTATTTT. Encoded protein: CASSLASGGVDTQYF.

The chain combines TRBV3-1 (or the pseudogene TRBV3-2) with TRBJ2-7; TRBD2 matches at 7 bases. Per germline, CDR1 LGHDT and CDR2 YNNKEL (reference sequence). This CDR3 comprises 15 residues. Trimming took 1 base from V and 4 from J; bases not matched to a gene: 7. The CDR3 nucleotides are TGTGCCAGCAGCCAAGGAGGCGGGGGAGGGTACGAGCAGTACTTC. As protein: CASSQGGGGGYEQYF.

This clone appeared a few times. The same CDR3 arises from other DNA sequences in this sample as well. The rearrangement uses TRBV4-1 and TRBJ1-1; D unresolved. The CDR3 spans 11 residues. CDR1 is MGHRA and CDR2 is YSYEKL in the germline V gene. V lost 1 base and J 5 bases, leaving 2 bases between the germline ends. The CDR3 loop reads CASSQGTEAFF. The CDR3 DNA sequence: TGCGCCAGCAGCCAAGGAACTGAAGCTTTCTTT.

V and J are TRBV6-5 and TRBJ2-1; TRBD2 aligns across 13 bases. The germline CDR1 and CDR2 sequences are MNHEY and SVGAGI. The V gene end was trimmed by 7 bases and the J gene end by 5 bases; junction bases not matched to a gene: 5. The CDR3 covers 15 residues. The CDR3 spells CASMKTSGGHNEQFF. The CDR3 DNA sequence: TGTGCCAGCATGAAGACTAGCGGGGGGCACAATGAGCAGTTCTTC.

This sequence joins TRBV28 and TRBJ1-1; D may be TRBD1 (5 bases). Germline values: CDR1 MDHEN, CDR2 SYDVKM. The V and J ends lost 6 bases and 3 bases respectively, with 17 bases between them. The CDR3 is 15 amino acids. For the CDR3, the DNA is TGTGCCAGCAGACCGAGGCGAGGGGCCTACACTGAAGCTTTCTTT. Protein product: CASRPRRGAYTEAFF.

The chain combines TRBV7-2 with TRBJ1-1; unclear D gene. Trimming took off 4 bases at V and 1 base at J, with 10 bases between the two ends. The CDR3 covers 14 residues. Per germline, CDR1 SGHTA and CDR2 FQGNSA. For the CDR3, the DNA is TGTGCCAGCAGCTCTGACATCGGGAACACTGAAGCTTTCTTT. It translates to CASSSDIGNTEAFF.

This sequence joins TRBV9 and TRBJ1-1; 7 positions agree with TRBD1. Germline V lookup: CDR1 SGDLS, CDR2 YYNGEE. Losses at the gene ends were 0 bases for V and 1 base for J; bases not matched to a gene: 12. The CDR3 is 18 amino acids. The DNA of the CDR3 is TGTGCCAGCAGCGTAGGTCTGGTGACAGGGCATTCGAACACTGAAGCTTTCTTT. Its translation is CASSVGLVTGHSNTEAFF.

This sequence joins TRBV15 and TRBJ2-7; TRBD2 might be the D (5 bases). Trimming removed 1 base from V and 6 bases from J, with 13 bases in between. The CDR3 sequence is 14 residues long. Germline loops: CDR1 LNHNV, CDR2 YYDKDF (reference sequence). The CDR3 reads CATSRGTDFGEQYF. The CDR3 DNA sequence: TGTGCCACCAGCAGAGGGACGGACTTCGGCGAGCAGTACTTC.

This chain connects TRBV19 to TRBJ2-1; 9 bases fit TRBD1. Germline CDR1 reads LNHDA; CDR2 reads SQIVND (reference sequence). V was clipped by 3 bases and J by 5 bases; unmatched bases: 8. The CDR3 extends over 16 amino acids. The CDR3 loop is CASSMYGTGINNEQFF. In DNA form, the CDR3 reads TGTGCCAGTAGTATGTACGGGACAGGGATCAACAATGAGCAGTTCTTC.

V and J are TRBV20-1 and TRBJ2-7, with D perhaps matching TRBD2 (6 bases). Germline lookup yields CDR1 DFQATT and CDR2 SNEGSKA (reference sequence). Trimming took 8 bases from V and 4 from J, leaving 9 bases between them. The CDR3 runs 10 residues. The CDR3 DNA is TGCAGTACGGGGGATTACGAGCAGTACTTC. Its protein product is CSTGDYEQYF.

A few counts support this clone. This chain uses TRBV10-3 with TRBJ1-5, with TRBD1 identical over 7 bases. V lost 4 bases, J lost 4 bases, and 4 bases stayed unmatched. The germline CDR1 and CDR2 sequences are ENHRY and SYGVKD. The CDR3 length is 14 residues. The CDR3 loop is CAISVEGQNQPQHF. For the CDR3, the DNA is TGTGCCATCAGTGTAGAGGGACAGAATCAGCCCCAGCATTTT.

The chain is built from TRBV11-2 and TRBJ1-5; D is unclear. The CDR3 runs to 13 residues. V lost 5 bases and J 4 bases, leaving 9 bases between the germline ends. Germline assignment: CDR1 SGHAT and CDR2 FQNNGV. CDR3 residues: CASSPSVNQPQHF. CDR3 DNA: TGTGCCAGCAGCCCTTCAGTAAATCAGCCCCAGCATTTT.

This chain uses TRBV29-1 with TRBJ1-4, with 7 positions matching TRBD1. Losses at the gene ends were 5 bases for V and 0 bases for J; bases not matched to a gene: 0. Per germline, CDR1 SQVTM and CDR2 ANQGSEA. This CDR3 has 13 amino acids. CDR3 in DNA: TGCAGCGTTCAGGGGGCAACTAATGAAAAACTGTTTTTT. This codes for CSVQGATNEKLFF.

The rearrangement links TRBV27 to TRBJ1-2; 9 bases align to TRBD1. This CDR3 comprises 16 residues. With 2 bases clipped from V and 8 bases from J, the junction kept 12 bases outside the gene matches. The germline CDR1 and CDR2 sequences are MNHEY and SMNVEV (reference sequence). CDR3 DNA sequence: TGTGCCAGCAGTTTAGCGGTCGACCGGGACAGGGACGGCTACACCTTC. Translated, it gives CASSLAVDRDRDGYTF.

The sample holds a few counts of this clone. The chain employs TRBV6-1 and TRBJ1-2; 9 positions match TRBD1. V dropped 0 bases and J dropped 5; count of bases not matched to a gene: 1. The CDR3 is 14 residues long. Germline CDR1 reads MNHNS; CDR2 reads SASEGT. The CDR3 loop is CASSEAGQGYGYTF. Here the CDR3 DNA reads TGTGCCAGCAGTGAAGCTGGACAGGGGTATGGCTACACCTTC.

V usage is TRBV3-1 (or the pseudogene TRBV3-2) and J usage is TRBJ2-5, with 7 positions matching TRBD1. With 4 bases clipped from V and 8 bases from J, the junction kept 10 bases outside the gene matches. This CDR3 is built from 14 residues. CDR1 LGHDT and CDR2 YNNKEL come from the germline V gene (reference sequence). This CDR3 reads CASSPDRVQNTQYF. The CDR3 DNA follows: TGTGCCAGCAGCCCAGACAGGGTACAAAATACCCAGTACTTC.

This chain links TRBV5-1 with TRBJ1-1; 9 nucleotides match TRBD1. Germline V gene data show CDR1 as SGHRS and CDR2 as YFSETQ. This CDR3 contains 15 residues. V lost 0 bases, J lost 10 bases, and 10 bases stayed unmatched. The DNA for the CDR3 is TGCGCCAGCAGCTTGGGTTCCCCGGGACAGGGAGCAGCTTTCTTT. It specifies CASSLGSPGQGAAFF.